This TCR beta chain was sequenced for a study of cytotoxic CD8 clonotypes in ibrutinib-treated CLL. Study-level background: Enrolment comprised some twelve relapsed/refractory and 15 treatment-naive patients; about 17 were IGHV unmutated.

Target depth was 1 in 200,000 to 1 in 1 million T cells, about 10x per clonotype. Assay used: immunoSEQ multiplex PCR; TCRdb lists only in-frame clones, some missing. This table holds 160,000 or so clones, roughly four fifths found once. CDR1 MNHEY and CDR2 SVGAGI come from the germline V gene. The CDR3 contains 15 residues. V was trimmed by 2 bases and J by 0 bases, leaving 8 bases between them. The TCR comes from a human donor with chronic lymphocytic leukemia. Specimen: PBMCs, collected after 24 months of ibrutinib treatment. The V call is TRBV6-5, the J call TRBJ2-1; D unresolved. The CDR3 coding sequence is TGTGCCAGCAGTTACAAATCTAGCTCCTACAATGAGCAGTTCTTC. It yields the protein CASSYKSSSYNEQFF.